One T cell receptor (beta chain) is described in this entry. What it binds is not known. The sample originates from a study of CD8+CD57+ T cells in acquired aplastic anemia. Whole-study context: Across the sorted CD4+ and CD8+ cells, DNA amounts averaged 3.2 ug. Healthy-donor CD4+ cells averaged roughly 10.8 million reads.

Points from the study as a whole: Shared by patients and controls, twenty-nine CD8+ CDR3s were abundant in patients. Researchers reported that CD8+ Simpson's diversity was not significantly different in patients versus controls.

The template for TCR beta VDJ and CDR3 sequence profiling was genomic DNA. TCRdb used MiXCR to reprocess the reads, holding one entry per CDR3 protein. The data show 150,000 to 200,000 distinct CDR3 sequences, with roughly half seen just once and about 2.9% held by the top ten. V trimming: 3 bases; J trimming: 6 bases; junction bases outside the gene matches: 12. The CDR3 extends over 17 amino acids. The germline V gene has CDR1 WNHNN and CDR2 SYGVQD (reference sequence). Sequencing input: sorted CD4+, CD8+, or CD8+CD57+ T cells (not recorded which) from PBMCs. The source is a human donor in good health. This sequence joins TRBV10-1 and TRBJ2-1; TRBD2 matches 9 bases. For the CDR3, the DNA is TGCGCCAGCAGTGACCCCAAACGCGGGAGGGCCTTCAATGAGCAGTTCTTC. Protein sequence: CASSDPKRGRAFNEQFF.